What follows is one TCR beta chain and its context. What it binds is unknown. Autologous stem cell transplantation was followed by relapse in every patient, and brentuximab vedotin exposure varied. This sample was taken from a study of PD-1 blockade in classical Hodgkin lymphoma. Generated by immunoSEQ multiplex PCR, the TCRdb table keeps only in-frame clones and is missing some. Of 130,000 to 150,000 clones listed, around four fifths are singletons. Study-level results: Why the repertoires differ is still unclear, perhaps disease activity or prior therapy. Patients who began taking nivolumab under 1 year after ASCT were left out. Diversity in CD4+ TCRs, unlike that measured in CD8+ TCRs, had risen significantly by C4D1.

V lost 2 bases and J 11 bases, leaving 12 bases between the germline ends. The CDR3 consists of 12 residues. Germline CDR1 reads MNHNY; CDR2 reads SVGAGI (reference sequence). The input for sequencing was peripheral blood mononuclear cells (PBMCs), taken before the second cycle of nivolumab. The receptor comes from a human donor with classical Hodgkin lymphoma. V is TRBV6-6 and J is TRBJ1-1; a weak D match, TRBD1 (5 bases). The DNA of the CDR3 is TGTGCCAGCAGTTACGGGGGAGTGAGCGCTTTCTTT. Encoded protein: CASSYGGVSAFF.